These 32 T cell receptor beta chains came from one sample sequenced in a study of CD4+ T cells in melanoma. TCRdb's table, derived via immunoSEQ multiplex PCR, lists solely in-frame clones and lacks some. The table includes around 13,000 clones, 60% to 75% detected once. Sample: cells from a culture (not recorded whether cultured in vitro). These receptor sequences come from a human donor with melanoma.

V is TRBV4-1 and J is TRBJ1-4; no clear D gene. CDR3 length: 15 residues. CDR1 MGHRA and CDR2 YSYEKL come from the germline V gene. V was shortened by 4 bases and J by 1 base, with 10 bases between the two germline ends. The CDR3 reads CASSRLRLTNEKLFF. The CDR3 DNA follows: TGCGCCAGCAGCCGCCTCAGATTAACTAATGAAAAACTGTTTTTT.

DNA for the CDR3: TGTGCCAGCAGCTTGACAGGGGCCCAAGAGACCCAGTACTTC. It encodes CASSLTGAQETQYF. The chain carries TRBV7-3 and TRBJ2-5, with 8 bases lining up with TRBD1. Germline values: CDR1 SGHTA, CDR2 FQGTGA. V shed 3 bases, J shed 1 base, and the junction held 1 base outside the gene matches. The CDR3 is made up of 14 amino acids.

The V call is TRBV5-1, the J call TRBJ1-5; D gene uncertain. Per the germline V gene, CDR1 is SGHRS and CDR2 is YFSETQ. V lost 4 bases to trimming and J lost 7 bases, with 15 bases between them. This CDR3 contains 14 residues. The chain's CDR3 is CASSPSWSPQPQHF. The CDR3 DNA reads as TGCGCCAGCAGCCCCTCGTGGAGTCCACAGCCCCAGCATTTT.

The rearrangement links TRBV5-6 to TRBJ1-2; 11 nucleotides match TRBD1. This CDR3 spans 14 amino acids. Unmatched junction bases numbered 6, after V lost 2 bases and J lost 9 bases. CDR1 and CDR2 (germline): SGHDT, YYEEEE. CDR3 region: CASSLGQGAESYTF. CDR3 nucleotide sequence: TGTGCCAGCAGCTTAGGACAGGGGGCTGAGAGCTACACCTTC. The complete variable domain, with remaining parts taken from reference TRBV5-6 and TRBJ1-2, reads DAGVTQSPTHLIKTRGQQVTLRCSPKSGHDTVSWYQQALGQGPQFIFQYYEEEERQRGNFPDRFSGHQFPNYSSELNVNALLLGDSALYLCASSLGQGAESYTFGSGTRLTVV.

This clone came up once. The chain has TRBV6-5 and TRBJ1-5; D is ambiguous. Between the trimmed V and J ends, which lost 2 bases and 7 bases, there was a span of 15 bases. From germline, CDR1 is MNHEY and CDR2 SVGAGI. The CDR3 contains 15 residues. The CDR3 is CASSYGRSPKQPQHF. The DNA for the CDR3 is TGTGCCAGCAGTTACGGTAGGAGTCCGAAGCAGCCCCAGCATTTT.

The chain employs TRBV6-6 and TRBJ1-3; no definite D call. Trimming pared 7 bases from V and 0 bases from J, leaving 7 bases between. This CDR3 contains 13 residues. Germline CDR1 MNHNY, CDR2 SVGAGI (reference sequence). The CDR3, as DNA: TGTGCCAGCACGCAGCTCTCTGGAAACACCATATATTTT. Encoded protein: CASTQLSGNTIYF.

This chain links TRBV19 with TRBJ1-2; TRBD1 matches 12 bases. Germline-derived CDR1 and CDR2 are LNHDA and SQIVND (reference sequence). The junction had 2 bases not matched to a gene; V was cut back by 5 bases and J by 4 bases. This CDR3 is built from 14 residues. CDR3 protein: CASSGDRGLYGYTF. The CDR3 coding sequence is TGTGCCAGTAGTGGGGACAGGGGGCTCTATGGCTACACCTTC.

This clone was picked up a small number of times. The chain combines TRBV2 with TRBJ1-1; perhaps TRBD1 as D (6 bases). The CDR3 is 15 amino acids. CDR1 and CDR2 from the germline V gene are SNHLY and FYNNEI. Trimming removed 7 bases at V and 0 bases at J, with 15 bases between. The CDR3 coding sequence is TGTGCCAGCAAAGGACAGTTGGGGATGAACACTGAAGCTTTCTTT. It specifies CASKGQLGMNTEAFF.

The chain employs TRBV25-1 and TRBJ2-3; no clear D gene. Germline V gene sequence: CDR1 MGHDK, CDR2 SYGVNS. Trimming pared 11 bases from V and 2 bases from J, leaving 14 bases between. The CDR3 extends over 13 amino acids. The CDR3 region is CASKVGNTDTQYF. CDR3 nucleotides: TGTGCCTCAAAAGTGGGAAACACAGATACGCAGTATTTT.

CDR3 sequence: CASRAGDTTNTDTQYF. The CDR3, as DNA: TGTGCCAGTAGGGCCGGGGACACGACAAACACAGATACGCAGTATTTT. This chain uses TRBV19 with TRBJ2-3; a possible D gene is TRBD1 (6 bases). Trimming cost V 6 bases and J 2 bases, with 18 bases left between them. This CDR3 comprises 16 residues. Germline CDR1 LNHDA, CDR2 SQIVND (reference sequence).

This clone was counted a single time. The chain couples TRBV7-9 to TRBJ2-2; D might be TRBD2 (7 bases). V dropped 8 bases and J dropped 4 bases, with 14 bases sitting between them. The CDR3 runs 14 residues. Germline loops: CDR1 SEHNR, CDR2 FQNEAQ (reference sequence). CDR3 nucleotide sequence: TGTGCCAGCCCGCGGGGGACACGCACCGGGGAGCTGTTTTTT. This codes for CASPRGTRTGELFF.

The chain links TRBV10-3 to TRBJ2-5, with a weak D call TRBD2 (5 bases). Germline V CDR1 and CDR2: ENHRY, SYGVKD. V lost 6 bases, J lost 2 bases, and 10 bases lay in between. The CDR3 consists of 13 residues. CDR3 protein: CAIRGAAQETQYF. In nucleotides, the CDR3 is TGTGCCATCAGAGGAGCGGCACAAGAGACCCAGTACTTC.

The V and J genes are TRBV28 and TRBJ1-6; D gene unclear. Germline CDR1 is MDHEN and CDR2 is SYDVKM. Trimming pared 3 bases from V and 14 bases from J, leaving 17 bases between. The length of the CDR3 is 14 residues. CDR3 DNA sequence: TGTGCCAGCAGTTTCTCATCCAGGCCTGAGGCCCTCCACTTT. Protein product: CASSFSSRPEALHF.

The chain couples TRBV27 to TRBJ1-1; the match to TRBD1 covers 9 bases. The V segment lost 3 bases and the J segment 11 bases; nucleotides outside the gene matches: 13. The germline gives CDR1 MNHEY, CDR2 SMNVEV (reference sequence). CDR3 length equals 15 residues. Written as DNA, the CDR3 is TGTGCCAGCAGTTTCTCCGGACAGGGGACGATGAGGGCTTTCTTT. Protein product: CASSFSGQGTMRAFF.

For the CDR3, the DNA is TGTGCCTGGAGTGGCCCCGGGGGCGGCACCGGGGAGCTGTTTTTT. Residues: CAWSGPGGGTGELFF. This chain connects TRBV30 to TRBJ2-2; D possibly uses TRBD1 or TRBD2 (6 bases each). V lost 1 base, J lost 4 bases, and 13 bases lay in between. Germline V gives CDR1 GTSNPN, CDR2 SVGIG (reference sequence). CDR3 length: 15 amino acids.

V is TRBV10-2 and J is TRBJ2-3; 7 bases align to TRBD2. The CDR3 covers 16 residues. Germline V CDR1 and CDR2: WSHSY, SAAADI. J lost 3 bases, V lost 6 bases, and 12 bases had no gene match. This CDR3 reads CASRALGLVGTDTQYF. In DNA form, the CDR3 reads TGCGCCAGCAGGGCCCTCGGACTAGTCGGGACAGATACGCAGTATTTT.

This clone was counted a few times. This sequence joins TRBV19 and TRBJ1-5, with D tentatively TRBD1 (5 bases). From germline, CDR1 is LNHDA and CDR2 SQIVND (reference sequence). The CDR3 totals 14 residues. V was shortened by 6 bases and J by 0 bases, with 9 bases between the two germline ends. In DNA form, the CDR3 reads TGTGCCAGTAGCTACAGGAATAGCAATCAGCCCCAGCATTTT. This encodes CASSYRNSNQPQHF.

V gene TRBV5-1 combines with J gene TRBJ2-5; 11 nucleotides align to TRBD1. CDR3 length: 16 amino acids. The V segment lost 4 bases and the J segment 1 base; nucleotides outside the gene matches: 6. Looked up from germline, CDR1 is SGHRS and CDR2 is YFSETQ. The CDR3 is CASSARDRGFQETQYF. The CDR3 region has the DNA TGCGCCAGCAGCGCCCGGGACAGGGGGTTCCAAGAGACCCAGTACTTC.

The chain employs TRBV5-1 and TRBJ2-7, with D possibly matching TRBD2 (6 bases). V was clipped by 4 bases and J by 2 bases, with 16 bases between them. The CDR3 is 15 amino acids. CDR1 is SGHRS, CDR2 YFSETQ, per germline. CDR3 in DNA: TGCGCCAGCAGCGAAGGGAGCGGCGGGACCTACGAGCAGTACTTC. Protein product: CASSEGSGGTYEQYF.

In this sample, this clone turned up a few times. This chain uses TRBV6-6 with TRBJ2-1; 9 positions match TRBD1. The V gene end was trimmed by 6 bases and the J gene end by 8 bases; junction bases not matched to a gene: 5. This CDR3 comprises 13 residues. CDR1 MNHNY and CDR2 SVGAGI come from the germline V gene (reference sequence). CDR3 nucleotide sequence: TGTGCCAGCAGGGGGGACAGGGACTATGAGCAGTTCTTC. Protein product: CASRGDRDYEQFF.

The chain combines TRBV4-1 with TRBJ1-6; D not resolved. CDR3 size: 15 residues. The germline V and J ends were trimmed by 1 base and 7 bases, with 11 bases remaining between them. Germline V gene lookup returns CDR1 MGHRA and CDR2 YSYEKL. The CDR3 DNA is TGCGCCAGCAGCCAAGTAATCACAAGGAATTCACCCCTCCACTTT. Amino acid sequence: CASSQVITRNSPLHF.

This clone was detected only once. At one boundary the junction diverges from the germline segment, which might be a read error. This chain connects TRBV7-7 to TRBJ2-3; TRBD2 agrees at 7 bases. The germline V gene encodes CDR1 SSHAT and CDR2 FNYEAQ (reference sequence). The CDR3 consists of 16 residues. In DNA form, the CDR3 reads TGTGCTAGCAGCTCCCACATTAATGGGGGGGCAGATACGCAGTATTTT. This codes for CASSSHINGGADTQYF.

The rearrangement links TRBV30 to TRBJ2-5; 8 positions match TRBD2. This CDR3 has 13 amino acids. Trimming cost V 5 bases and J 5 bases; bases outside gene matches: 7. Germline V gene sequence: CDR1 GTSNPN, CDR2 SVGIG (reference sequence). The CDR3 protein is CAWAGRVAETQYF. CDR3 bases: TGTGCCTGGGCCGGGAGGGTGGCGGAGACCCAGTACTTC.

The table lists this clone with a few counts. The rearrangement links TRBV7-9 to TRBJ1-1; D is undetermined. With 0 bases removed from V and 4 bases from J, the gap between germline ends came to 6 bases. Germline V gene data show CDR1 as SEHNR and CDR2 as FQNEAQ (reference sequence). The CDR3 totals 13 residues. This CDR3 reads CASSLALGTEAFF. In nucleotides, the CDR3 is TGTGCCAGCAGCTTAGCGCTGGGCACTGAAGCTTTCTTT.

V and J are TRBV7-9 and TRBJ2-7, with TRBD1 matching 10 bases. Per the germline V gene, CDR1 is SEHNR and CDR2 is FQNEAQ (reference sequence). This CDR3 contains 16 residues. J lost 3 bases, V lost 8 bases, and 13 bases had no gene match. The CDR3 DNA reads TGTGCCAGCGCCGACCTCCGGGACAGGGGAAACTACGAGCAGTACTTC. Translated: CASADLRDRGNYEQYF.

This clone was observed a handful of times. The chain combines TRBV27 with TRBJ1-5; D perhaps matches TRBD1 (5 bases). CDR1 and CDR2 (germline): MNHEY, SMNVEV (reference sequence). V was shortened by 4 bases and J by 1 base, with 14 bases between the two germline ends. The CDR3 is 16 amino acids. CDR3 in amino acids: CASSSLRGGSNQPQHF. CDR3 DNA sequence: TGTGCCAGCAGTTCTCTAAGGGGAGGGAGCAATCAGCCCCAGCATTTT.

V gene TRBV5-5 combines with J gene TRBJ1-2, with D hard to call. CDR3 length: 14 residues. Germline CDR1 SGHKS, CDR2 YYEKEE (reference sequence). Trimming stripped 3 bases from V and 14 bases from J, with 23 bases between. The CDR3 here is CASSSPPVTQGRTF. CDR3 sequence (DNA): TGTGCCAGCAGCTCCCCCCCGGTCACCCAAGGGCGGACCTTC.

The genes are TRBV30 and TRBJ1-2; 9 bases agree with TRBD1. This CDR3 spans 14 amino acids. Germline assignment: CDR1 GTSNPN and CDR2 SVGIG (reference sequence). V gave up 3 bases and J gave up 3 bases; unmatched junction bases: 5. CDR3 sequence reads: CAWRDRGGYYGYTF. In DNA form, the CDR3 reads TGTGCCTGGAGGGACAGGGGAGGGTACTATGGCTACACCTTC.

The chain employs TRBV9 and TRBJ1-1; D not certain. This CDR3 spans 13 amino acids. Trimming left V 0 bases short and J 3 bases short, with 6 bases between. CDR1 SGDLS and CDR2 YYNGEE come from the germline V gene. CDR3 sequence: CASSVAWDTEAFF. Here the CDR3 DNA reads TGTGCCAGCAGCGTAGCGTGGGACACTGAAGCTTTCTTT. Full variable domain (missing parts from reference TRBV9 and TRBJ1-1): DSGVTQTPKHLITATGQRVTLRCSPRSGDLSVYWYQQSLDQGLQFLIQYYNGEERAKGNILERFSAQQFPDLHSELNLSSLELGDSALYFCASSVAWDTEAFFGQGTRLTVV.

This clone has only a few counts. The DNA of the CDR3 is TGTGCCAGTAGGATCGGCACCTATGGCTACACCTTC. This codes for CASRIGTYGYTF. The chain uses TRBV19 and TRBJ1-2; unclear D gene. In germline, CDR1 is LNHDA, CDR2 SQIVND (reference sequence). This CDR3 comprises 12 residues. V lost 6 bases and J lost 4, with 9 bases in between.

The chain recombines TRBV5-1 with TRBJ1-1, with D perhaps TRBD1 (6 bases). There are 18 residues in the CDR3. The germline gives CDR1 SGHRS, CDR2 YFSETQ. Trimming took 0 bases from V and 5 from J, leaving 23 bases between them. This CDR3 reads CASSLASQGSILGTEAFF. The CDR3, as DNA: TGCGCCAGCAGCTTGGCTAGTCAGGGGAGTATTCTGGGGACTGAAGCTTTCTTT.

V usage is TRBV5-1 and J usage is TRBJ1-5; 8 bases map to TRBD1. CDR1 is SGHRS, CDR2 YFSETQ, per germline. V lost 5 bases and J lost 1; bases outside the gene matches: 5. This CDR3 is built from 15 residues. The CDR3 is CASRSGQGSNQPQHF. The CDR3 nucleotides read TGCGCCAGCAGATCAGGACAGGGAAGCAATCAGCCCCAGCATTTT.